This record looks at one TCR beta chain sequence and its context. What it binds is not known. These data originate in a study of T cell responses to AZD1222 COVID-19 vaccine. Study-wide findings and caveats: Compared with day 0, the breadth and depth of the Spike-specific TCR repertoire rose significantly after two doses of AZD1222. Donors were mostly white British, more females; clonal diversity possibly underestimated. Baseline antibody screening turned up just a handful of seropositive AZD1222 recipients.

CDR1 is SGHRS, CDR2 YFSETQ, per germline. V lost 0 bases and J 9 bases, leaving 13 bases between the germline ends. This CDR3 spans 14 amino acids. The assay was immunoSEQ multiplex PCR, and TCRdb's table has in-frame clones only and misses some. The sample holds fewer than 200,000 clones; around 88% are singletons and the top ten take 1.1%. Second doses at about 4 or about 12 weeks were pooled. This chain uses TRBV5-1 with TRBJ2-1; D call uncertain. The clonotype was recovered from an adult who received the AZD1222 COVID-19 vaccine. The source was peripheral blood, collected 28 days after the second AZD1222 dose. CDR3 amino acids: CASSLGAPVGEQFF. The DNA for the CDR3 is TGCGCCAGCAGCTTGGGGGCCCCAGTCGGTGAGCAGTTCTTC. Looking up the rest from reference TRBV5-1 and TRBJ2-1 gives the full variable domain: KAGVTQTPRYLIKTRGQQVTLSCSPISGHRSVSWYQQTPGQGLQFLFEYFSETQRNKGNFPGRFSGRQFSNSRSEMNVSTLELGDSALYLCASSLGAPVGEQFFGPGTRLTVL.